This T cell receptor beta chain was documented in a study of blood T cell repertoires in COVID-19. In the study overall: Sites in the United States, Italy and Spain provided acute and convalescent COVID-19 samples.

Original data processing: For nucleated cells, counts were estimated from reference gene primer amplification. Produced via immunoSEQ multiplex PCR; TCRdb's table is partial and in-frame only. The V and J calls and the clone size are those of that table, but D and trimming were determined from the DNA. The data show about 79,000 clones, 85% to 90% seen once. CDR1 and CDR2 from the germline V gene are MNHEY and SMNVEV (reference sequence). This CDR3 has 13 residues. V lost 4 bases to trimming and J lost 7 bases, with 13 bases between them. The chain carries TRBV27 and TRBJ1-2; tentatively, D is TRBD1 (6 bases). Sequenced sample: peripheral blood. The sequence derives from a man between 65 and 85 years old with active or convalescent COVID-19. The CDR3 protein is CASSYQGQGGYTF. CDR3 bases: TGTGCCAGCAGTTATCAGGGGCAAGGTGGCTACACCTTC.